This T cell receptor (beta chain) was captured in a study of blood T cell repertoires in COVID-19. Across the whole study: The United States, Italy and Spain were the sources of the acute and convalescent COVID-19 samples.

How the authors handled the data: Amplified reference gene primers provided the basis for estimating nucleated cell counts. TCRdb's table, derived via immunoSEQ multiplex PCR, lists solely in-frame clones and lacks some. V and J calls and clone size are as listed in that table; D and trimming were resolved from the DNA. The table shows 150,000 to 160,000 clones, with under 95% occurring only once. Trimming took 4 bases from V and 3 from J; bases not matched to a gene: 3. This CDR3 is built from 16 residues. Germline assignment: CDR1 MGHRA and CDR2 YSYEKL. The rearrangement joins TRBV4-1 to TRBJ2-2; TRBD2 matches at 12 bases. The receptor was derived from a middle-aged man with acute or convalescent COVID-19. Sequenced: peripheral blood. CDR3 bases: TGCGCCAGCAGCCTCCTAGCGGGAGGGGACACCGGGGAGCTGTTTTTT. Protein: CASSLLAGGDTGELFF.